These 17 T cell receptor beta chains were sequenced from one sample in a study of vaccination and CD4 T cells after COVID-19. The sample's treatment: roughly nine-day PBMC culture with coronavirus spike peptide pools or control peptides (ViraFEST assay). The antigens these receptors bind are not known. The Oncomine TCR Beta short-read assay sequenced DNA from cultured CD4+ T cells. TCRdb called the PCR reads again in MiXCR, with one record for every CDR3 protein. The sample gives roughly 15,000 distinct CDR3 sequences, around half of which show up once; 8% to 11% is in the top ten. The sequencing input was CD4+ T cells from blood, cultured in vitro. Every receptor here comes from a human donor who had recovered from COVID-19.

The CDR3: CASSFLGINDSPLHF. CDR3 DNA: TGTGCCAGCAGCTTCTTAGGGATTAACGATTCACCCCTCCACTTT. The chain uses TRBV5-6 and TRBJ1-6; D is unclear. V was cut by 2 bases and J by 8 bases, with 14 bases left in between. Germline V lookup: CDR1 SGHDT, CDR2 YYEEEE. CDR3 size: 15 residues.

The V gene is TRBV6-1, the J gene TRBJ2-3; D is uncertain. Germline V gives CDR1 MNHNS, CDR2 SASEGT. The V end was cut by 6 bases, the J end by 4 bases, with 11 bases between. The CDR3 covers 13 residues. The CDR3 here is CASSAPNSDTQYF. The CDR3 nucleotides read TGTGCCAGCAGCGCCCCCAACTCAGATACGCAGTATTTT.

The chain recombines TRBV28 with TRBJ1-5; D remains ambiguous. V was shortened by 5 bases and J by 3 bases, with 8 bases between the two germline ends. Germline V gene data show CDR1 as MDHEN and CDR2 as SYDVKM. The CDR3 has 13 amino acids. The CDR3 loop is CASSIPPNQPQHF. The DNA of the CDR3 is TGTGCCAGCAGTATACCCCCCAATCAGCCCCAGCATTTT.

The chain uses TRBV7-2 and TRBJ2-2; 7 bases fit TRBD1. The CDR3 loop spans 15 amino acids. Germline values: CDR1 SGHTA, CDR2 FQGNSA. J gave up 3 bases and V 5 bases, and 6 bases lay outside the gene matches. The CDR3 DNA sequence: TGTGCCAGCAGCAACCGGGACAGCGACACCGGGGAGCTGTTTTTT. Amino acids: CASSNRDSDTGELFF.

The chain has TRBV14 and TRBJ1-5; maybe TRBD1 (6 bases). The CDR3 has 14 residues. Per the germline V gene, CDR1 is SGHDN and CDR2 is FVKESK. Trimming removed 4 bases at V and 9 bases at J, with 16 bases between. CDR3 amino acids: CASSLGVGGAPQHF. In DNA form, the CDR3 reads TGTGCCAGCAGCCTCGGAGTAGGGGGAGCGCCCCAGCATTTT.

The chain has TRBV27 and TRBJ2-3; 7 bases line up with TRBD2. V was pared by 2 bases and J by 6 bases, with 5 bases of the junction left unmatched. The CDR3 extends over 14 amino acids. Germline V gene data show CDR1 as MNHEY and CDR2 as SMNVEV (reference sequence). Here the CDR3 DNA reads TGTGCCAGCAGTTTACGTGGGAGGGTGGATACGCAGTATTTT. Translated, it gives CASSLRGRVDTQYF.

The rearrangement joins TRBV4-2 to TRBJ1-3; no reliable D call. The CDR3 has 14 amino acids. Germline assignment: CDR1 LGHNA and CDR2 YNFKEQ. With 1 base removed from V and 0 bases from J, the gap between germline ends came to 4 bases. The CDR3 sequence is CASSQGSSGNTIYF. CDR3 nucleotides: TGTGCCAGCAGCCAAGGATCCTCTGGAAACACCATATATTTT.

This rearrangement joins TRBV6-4 to TRBJ2-1; D gene ambiguous. The germline V gene encodes CDR1 MRHNA and CDR2 SNTAGT. V lost 2 bases to trimming and J lost 5 bases, with 7 bases between them. This CDR3 comprises 13 residues. CDR3 loop: CASSDDSNNEQFF. The CDR3 DNA sequence: TGTGCCAGCAGTGACGACTCAAACAATGAGCAGTTCTTC.

This clonotype was observed a single time. The chain employs TRBV4-1 and TRBJ2-2; D is possibly TRBD1 (5 bases). Trimming removed 3 bases from V and 0 bases from J, with 11 bases in between. This CDR3 has 16 residues. In germline, CDR1 is MGHRA, CDR2 YSYEKL. The CDR3 sequence is CASSQPTVTNTGELFF. Here the CDR3 DNA reads TGCGCCAGCAGCCAGCCGACAGTCACGAACACCGGGGAGCTGTTTTTT.

This clonotype was seen a few times. The genes are TRBV30 and TRBJ2-7, with D uncertain. Germline loops: CDR1 GTSNPN, CDR2 SVGIG (reference sequence). Trimming left V 2 bases short and J 3 bases short, with 8 bases between. The CDR3 sequence is 12 residues long. The CDR3 DNA sequence: TGTGCCTGGAGTTCAAGCTTCTACGAGCAGTACTTC. Amino acids: CAWSSSFYEQYF.

The table lists this clonotype with a count of one. V gene TRBV6-1 combines with J gene TRBJ2-1; TRBD2 aligns across 7 bases. CDR3 length: 13 amino acids. CDR1 MNHNS and CDR2 SASEGT come from the germline V gene. The trim removed 8 bases at V and 5 bases at J, leaving 6 bases unmatched. The CDR3 region has the DNA TGTGCCAGCTTTCGGACTAGTGACAATGAGCAGTTCTTC. Amino acid sequence: CASFRTSDNEQFF.

V gene TRBV30 combines with J gene TRBJ2-1; TRBD2 might be the D (6 bases). CDR1 and CDR2 (germline): GTSNPN, SVGIG (reference sequence). With 0 bases removed from V and 0 bases from J, the gap between germline ends came to 9 bases. The CDR3 is 15 amino acids. In nucleotides, the CDR3 is TGTGCCTGGAGTGTGACTAGTTTCTCCTACAATGAGCAGTTCTTC. As protein: CAWSVTSFSYNEQFF.

In DNA form, the CDR3 reads TGTGCCAGCACCCGGGATGGGCTCAGGGGATATGGCTACACCTTC. Amino acid sequence: CASTRDGLRGYGYTF. The chain recombines TRBV7-9 with TRBJ1-2; tentative D call: TRBD1 (6 bases). This CDR3 has 15 residues. V was clipped by 7 bases and J by 5 bases, with 20 bases between them. Germline CDR1 and CDR2: SEHNR and FQNEAQ (reference sequence).

V and J are TRBV5-1 and TRBJ1-2, with 8 nucleotides matching TRBD1. J lost 1 base, V lost 1 base, and 0 bases had no gene match. CDR1 is SGHRS, CDR2 YFSETQ, per germline. The CDR3 length is 14 residues. The chain's CDR3 is CASSLTGGNYGYTF. CDR3 DNA sequence: TGCGCCAGCAGCTTGACAGGGGGTAACTATGGCTACACCTTC.

CDR3 nucleotide sequence: TGTGCCAGCAGCGTAAGCAGGGACCGAGCTTTAACCGGGGAGCTGTTTTTT. Translated, it gives CASSVSRDRALTGELFF. The chain links TRBV7-2 to TRBJ2-2; D possibly uses TRBD1 or TRBD2 (5 bases each). Germline CDR1 SGHTA, CDR2 FQGNSA. Trimming left V 5 bases short and J 5 bases short, with 21 bases between. The CDR3 sequence is 17 residues long.

V is TRBV6-5 and J is TRBJ2-5; no firm D call. Looked up from germline, CDR1 is MNHEY and CDR2 is SVGAGI. This CDR3 comprises 14 residues. V was clipped by 3 bases and J by 0 bases, with 8 bases between them. CDR3 DNA sequence: TGTGCCAGCAGTTATTGGCGGAACCAAGAGACCCAGTACTTC. Translated: CASSYWRNQETQYF.

Worth noting for this clonotype: At one boundary the junction diverges from the germline segment, which might be a read error. The rearrangement links TRBV20-1 to TRBJ2-4; D may be TRBD2 (6 bases). The CDR3 loop spans 14 amino acids. Looked up from germline, CDR1 is DFQATT and CDR2 is SNEGSKA (reference sequence). The CDR3 nucleotides read TGCAGTACTAGCACAGGACTAGCCAAAAACATTCAGTACTTC. Amino acids: CSTSTGLAKNIQYF.